This T cell receptor (beta chain) was retrieved from a study of OX40 agonist ivuxolimab in advanced cancers. Whole-study context: Allowance was made for prior anti-PD-1, anti-PD-L1 or anti-CTLA-4 therapy, and around 41% had some. Regarding the study as a whole: At doses 0.1 to 3.0 mg/kg, CD4+ and CD8+ clones expanded.

This CDR3 has 16 amino acids. Germline CDR1 reads SEHNR; CDR2 reads FQNEAQ (reference sequence). Trimming left V 1 base short and J 2 bases short, with 12 bases between. Sequenced by immunoSEQ multiplex PCR; TCRdb stores in-frame clones only, minus some. Of tens of thousands of clones detected, around 90% appear once; the ten largest clones hold roughly 0.45%. Concerning this clone itself: Its cognate antigen is unknown.

The sequenced sample was CD4+ or CD8+ T cells sorted from blood, obtained in a trial of the OX40 agonist ivuxolimab. The sequence was collected from an adult with an advanced solid tumor such as melanoma, head and neck, liver or kidney cancer. The chain links TRBV7-9 to TRBJ2-1; D is undetermined. CDR3 DNA: TGTGCCAGCAGCTTAGAAGCCTGGAGAGCCTACAATGAGCAGTTCTTC. As protein: CASSLEAWRAYNEQFF.